Sequencing of this TCR beta chain was carried out in a study of vaccination and CD4 T cells after COVID-19. Study at large: At a median about 95 days (range 35 to 161) after diagnosis, post-COVID samples were drawn. Spike peptides, overlapping and drawn from SARS-CoV-2, HCoV-NL63, HCoV-OC43 and HCoV-229E, were used to stimulate cells.

Cultured CD4+ T-cell DNA underwent Oncomine TCR Beta short-read sequencing. TCRdb analysed the PCR reads with MiXCR anew, one entry per CDR3 protein. The data hold about 19,000 distinct CDR3 sequences, with approximately 38% observed a single time. The sample holds a few counts of this clonotype. The antigen is undetermined. The treatment was: approximately nine-day PBMC culture with coronavirus spike peptide pools or control peptides (ViraFEST assay). This clonotype was obtained from a human donor with COVID-19. Material: cultured CD4+ T cells from blood.

In nucleotides, the CDR3 is TGCGCCAGCGACGGAGGAGGGGCCAATAGCAATCAGCCCCAGCATTTT. This gives the protein CASDGGGANSNQPQHF. The chain is built from TRBV10-1 and TRBJ1-5; D is possibly TRBD1 (5 bases). The V gene lost 8 bases and the J gene lost 0 bases, with 17 bases spanning the gap. The CDR3 runs 16 residues. Germline CDR1 WNHNN, CDR2 SYGVQD (reference sequence).